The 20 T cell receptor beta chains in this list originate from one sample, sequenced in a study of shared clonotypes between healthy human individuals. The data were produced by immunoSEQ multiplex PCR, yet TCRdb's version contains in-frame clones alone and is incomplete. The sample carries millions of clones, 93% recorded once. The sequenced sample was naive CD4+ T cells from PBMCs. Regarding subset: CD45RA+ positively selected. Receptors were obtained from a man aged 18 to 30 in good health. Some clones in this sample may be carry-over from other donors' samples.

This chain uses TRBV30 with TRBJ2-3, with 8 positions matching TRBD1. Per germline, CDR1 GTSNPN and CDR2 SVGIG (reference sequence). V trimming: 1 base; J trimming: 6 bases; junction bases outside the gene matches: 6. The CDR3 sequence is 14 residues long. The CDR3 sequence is CAWSAGGQVDTQYF. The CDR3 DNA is TGTGCCTGGAGTGCCGGGGGACAGGTGGATACGCAGTATTTT.

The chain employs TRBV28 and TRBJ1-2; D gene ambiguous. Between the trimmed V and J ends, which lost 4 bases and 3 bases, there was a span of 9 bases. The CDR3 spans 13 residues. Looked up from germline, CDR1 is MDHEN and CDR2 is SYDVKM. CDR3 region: CASSSPADYGYTF. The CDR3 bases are TGTGCCAGCAGTTCTCCCGCCGACTATGGCTACACCTTC.

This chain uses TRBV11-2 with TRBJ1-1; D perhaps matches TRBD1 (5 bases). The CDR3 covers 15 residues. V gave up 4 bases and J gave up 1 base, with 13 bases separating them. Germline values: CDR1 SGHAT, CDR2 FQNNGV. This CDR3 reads CASSSDWGGNTEAFF. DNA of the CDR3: TGTGCCAGCAGCTCCGATTGGGGCGGGAACACTGAAGCTTTCTTT. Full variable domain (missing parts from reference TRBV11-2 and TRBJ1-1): EAGVAQSPRYKIIEKRQSVAFWCNPISGHATLYWYQQILGQGPKLLIQFQNNGVVDDSQLPKDRFSAERLKGVDSTLKIQPAKLEDSAVYLCASSSDWGGNTEAFFGQGTRLTVV.

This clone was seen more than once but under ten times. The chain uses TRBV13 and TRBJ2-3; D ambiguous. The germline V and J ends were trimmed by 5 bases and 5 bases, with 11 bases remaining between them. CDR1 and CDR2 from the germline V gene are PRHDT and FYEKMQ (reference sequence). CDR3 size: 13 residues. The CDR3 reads CASSLGRRDTQYF. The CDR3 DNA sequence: TGTGCCAGCAGCCTCGGACGGCGAGATACGCAGTATTTT.

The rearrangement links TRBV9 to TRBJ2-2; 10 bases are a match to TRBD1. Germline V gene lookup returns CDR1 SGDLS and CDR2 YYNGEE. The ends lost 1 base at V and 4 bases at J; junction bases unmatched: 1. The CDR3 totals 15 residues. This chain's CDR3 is CASSVRTGGTGELFF. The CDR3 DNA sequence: TGTGCCAGCAGCGTAAGGACAGGGGGCACCGGGGAGCTGTTTTTT.

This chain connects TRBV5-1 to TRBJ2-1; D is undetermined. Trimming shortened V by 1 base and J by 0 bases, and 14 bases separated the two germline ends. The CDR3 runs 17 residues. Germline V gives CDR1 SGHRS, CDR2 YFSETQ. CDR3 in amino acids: CASSLMITGSSYNEQFF. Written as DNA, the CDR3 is TGCGCCAGCAGCTTGATGATCACCGGGTCCTCCTACAATGAGCAGTTCTTC.

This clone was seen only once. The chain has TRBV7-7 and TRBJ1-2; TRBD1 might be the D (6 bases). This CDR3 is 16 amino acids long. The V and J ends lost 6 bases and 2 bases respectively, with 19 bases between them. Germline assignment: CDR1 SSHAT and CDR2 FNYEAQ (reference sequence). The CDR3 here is CASRNPETGPNYGYTF. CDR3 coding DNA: TGTGCCAGCAGGAATCCGGAGACAGGTCCCAACTATGGCTACACCTTC.

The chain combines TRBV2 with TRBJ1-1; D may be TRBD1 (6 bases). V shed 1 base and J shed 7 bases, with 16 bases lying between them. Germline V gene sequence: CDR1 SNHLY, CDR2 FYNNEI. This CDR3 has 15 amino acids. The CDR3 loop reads CASSEEGPGGDEAFF. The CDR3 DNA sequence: TGTGCCAGCAGTGAAGAGGGCCCGGGGGGCGATGAAGCTTTCTTT.

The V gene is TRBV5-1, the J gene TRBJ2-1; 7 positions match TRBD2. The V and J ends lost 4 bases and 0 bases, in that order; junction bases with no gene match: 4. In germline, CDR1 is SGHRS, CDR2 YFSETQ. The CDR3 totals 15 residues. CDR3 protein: CASSGGLGSYNEQFF. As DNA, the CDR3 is TGCGCCAGCAGCGGCGGACTAGGCTCCTACAATGAGCAGTTCTTC.

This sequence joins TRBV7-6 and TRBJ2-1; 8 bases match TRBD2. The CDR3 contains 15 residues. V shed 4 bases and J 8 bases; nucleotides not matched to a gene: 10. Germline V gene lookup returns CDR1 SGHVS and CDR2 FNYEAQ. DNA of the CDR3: TGTGCCAGCAGCTCCAGCGGGAGAGAGGGCGATGAGCAGTTCTTC. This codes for CASSSSGREGDEQFF.

The CDR3 is CASSMTGSHEQYF. In DNA form, the CDR3 reads TGTGCCAGTAGTATGACAGGGTCCCACGAGCAGTACTTC. V usage is TRBV19 and J usage is TRBJ2-7; 7 bases map to TRBD1. Germline values: CDR1 LNHDA, CDR2 SQIVND (reference sequence). Losses at the gene ends were 3 bases for V and 5 bases for J; bases not matched to a gene: 4. The CDR3 is 13 amino acids.

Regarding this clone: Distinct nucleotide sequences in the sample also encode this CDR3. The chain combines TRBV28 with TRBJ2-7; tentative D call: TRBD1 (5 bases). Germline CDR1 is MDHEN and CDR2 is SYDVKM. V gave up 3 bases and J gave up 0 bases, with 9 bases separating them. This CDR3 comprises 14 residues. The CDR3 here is CASSFRGSSYEQYF. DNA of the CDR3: TGTGCCAGCAGTTTTAGGGGAAGCTCCTACGAGCAGTACTTC. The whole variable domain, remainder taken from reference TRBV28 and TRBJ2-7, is DVKVTQSSRYLVKRTGEKVFLECVQDMDHENMFWYRQDPGLGLRLIYFSYDVKMKEKGDIPEGYSVSREKKERFSLILESASTNQTSMYLCASSFRGSSYEQYFGPGTRLTVT.

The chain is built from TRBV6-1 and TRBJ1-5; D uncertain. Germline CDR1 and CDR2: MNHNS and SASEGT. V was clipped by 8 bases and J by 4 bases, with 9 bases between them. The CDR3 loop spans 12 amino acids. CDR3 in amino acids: CASGYGNQPQHF. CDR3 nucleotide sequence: TGTGCCAGCGGGTACGGGAATCAGCCCCAGCATTTT.

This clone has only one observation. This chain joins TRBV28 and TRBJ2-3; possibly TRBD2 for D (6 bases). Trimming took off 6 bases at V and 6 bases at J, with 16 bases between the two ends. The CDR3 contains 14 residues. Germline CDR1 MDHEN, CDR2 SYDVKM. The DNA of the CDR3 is TGTGCCAGCAGCCCCCCGGCGGGGCGGGATACGCAGTATTTT. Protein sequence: CASSPPAGRDTQYF.

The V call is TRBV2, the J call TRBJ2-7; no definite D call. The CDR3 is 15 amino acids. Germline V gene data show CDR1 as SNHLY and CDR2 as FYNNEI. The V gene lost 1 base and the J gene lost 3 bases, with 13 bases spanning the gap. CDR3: CASSEGLEKVYEQYF. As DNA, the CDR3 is TGTGCCAGCAGTGAAGGCCTAGAGAAGGTCTACGAGCAGTACTTC.

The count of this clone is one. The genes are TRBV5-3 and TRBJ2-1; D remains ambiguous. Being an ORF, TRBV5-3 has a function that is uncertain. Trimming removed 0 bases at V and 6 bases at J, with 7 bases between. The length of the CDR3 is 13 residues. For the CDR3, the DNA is TGTGCCAGAAGCTTGGACCCCTCCAATGAGCAGTTCTTC. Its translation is CARSLDPSNEQFF.

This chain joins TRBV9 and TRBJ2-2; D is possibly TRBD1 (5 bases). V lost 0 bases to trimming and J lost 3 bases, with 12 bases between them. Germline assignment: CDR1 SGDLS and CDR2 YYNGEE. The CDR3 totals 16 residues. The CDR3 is CASSVEGHTYTGELFF. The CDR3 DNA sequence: TGTGCCAGCAGCGTAGAAGGACACACCTACACCGGGGAGCTGTTTTTT.

The CDR3 coding sequence is TGTGCCAGCAGCTTTGGCGGGAGAAGTCGTCACGAGCAGTACTTC. It yields the protein CASSFGGRSRHEQYF. The chain links TRBV5-4 to TRBJ2-7; the match to TRBD2 covers 7 bases. Looked up from germline, CDR1 is SGHNT and CDR2 is YYREEE (reference sequence). The length of the CDR3 is 15 residues. J gave up 5 bases and V 2 bases, and 10 bases lay outside the gene matches.

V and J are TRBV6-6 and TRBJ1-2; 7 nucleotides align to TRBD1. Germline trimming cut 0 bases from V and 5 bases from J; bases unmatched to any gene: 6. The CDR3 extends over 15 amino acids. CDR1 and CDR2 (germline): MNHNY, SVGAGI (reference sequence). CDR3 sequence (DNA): TGTGCCAGCAGTTACTCCGGGACAGAGGGGTATGGCTACACCTTC. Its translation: CASSYSGTEGYGYTF.

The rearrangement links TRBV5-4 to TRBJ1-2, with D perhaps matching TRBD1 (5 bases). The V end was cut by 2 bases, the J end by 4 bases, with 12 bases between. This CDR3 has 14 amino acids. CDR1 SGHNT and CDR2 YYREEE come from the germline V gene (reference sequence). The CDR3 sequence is CASSLPRDSYGYTF. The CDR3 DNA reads TGTGCCAGCAGCTTACCCAGGGATAGCTATGGCTACACCTTC.